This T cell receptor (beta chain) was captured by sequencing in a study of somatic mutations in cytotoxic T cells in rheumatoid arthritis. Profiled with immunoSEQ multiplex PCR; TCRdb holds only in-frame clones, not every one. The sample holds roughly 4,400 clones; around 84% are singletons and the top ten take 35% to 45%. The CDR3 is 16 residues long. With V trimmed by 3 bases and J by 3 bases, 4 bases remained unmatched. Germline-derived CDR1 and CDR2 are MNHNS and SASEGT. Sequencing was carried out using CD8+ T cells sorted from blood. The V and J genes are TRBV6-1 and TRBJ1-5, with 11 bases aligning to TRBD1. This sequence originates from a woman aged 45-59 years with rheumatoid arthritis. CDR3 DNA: TGTGCCAGCAGTGACCGGGACAGGGGGTCCAATCAGCCCCAGCATTTT. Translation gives CASSDRDRGSNQPQHF.